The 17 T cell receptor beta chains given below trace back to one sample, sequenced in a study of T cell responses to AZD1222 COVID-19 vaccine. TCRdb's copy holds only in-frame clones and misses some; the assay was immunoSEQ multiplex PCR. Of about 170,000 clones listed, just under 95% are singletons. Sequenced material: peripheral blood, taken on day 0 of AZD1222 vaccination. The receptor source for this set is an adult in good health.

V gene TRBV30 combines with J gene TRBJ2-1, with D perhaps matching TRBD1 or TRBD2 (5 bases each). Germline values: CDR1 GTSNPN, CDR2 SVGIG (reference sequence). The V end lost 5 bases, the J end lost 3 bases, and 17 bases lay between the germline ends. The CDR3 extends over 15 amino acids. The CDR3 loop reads CAWGFPGPYYNEQFF. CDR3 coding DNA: TGTGCCTGGGGGTTCCCGGGGCCCTACTACAATGAGCAGTTCTTC. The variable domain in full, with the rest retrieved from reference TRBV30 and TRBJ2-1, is SQTIHQWPATLVQPVGSPLSLECTVEGTSNPNLYWYRQAAGRGLQLLFYSVGIGQISSEVPQNLSASRPQDRQFILSSKKLLLSDSGFYLCAWGFPGPYYNEQFFGPGTRLTVL.

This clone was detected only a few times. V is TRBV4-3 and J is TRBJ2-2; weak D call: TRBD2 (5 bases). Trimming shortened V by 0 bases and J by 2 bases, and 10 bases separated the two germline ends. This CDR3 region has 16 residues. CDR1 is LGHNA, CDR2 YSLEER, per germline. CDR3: CASSQDRRGNTGELFF. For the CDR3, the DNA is TGCGCCAGCAGCCAAGATCGACGGGGAAACACCGGGGAGCTGTTTTTT.

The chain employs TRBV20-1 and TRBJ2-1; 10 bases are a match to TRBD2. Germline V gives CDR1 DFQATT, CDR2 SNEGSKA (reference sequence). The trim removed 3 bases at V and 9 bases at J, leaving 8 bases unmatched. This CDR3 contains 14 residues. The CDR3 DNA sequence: TGCAGTGCTAGTCGGGCTAGCGGGAGTCTTGAGCAGTTCTTC. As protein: CSASRASGSLEQFF.

CDR3 nucleotides: TGCGCCAGCAGCTCCTTCTCGGTAGCGGGGGCCTTGAATGAGCAGTTCTTC. This codes for CASSSFSVAGALNEQFF. J is TRBJ2-1 and V is TRBV5-1; 9 bases map to TRBD2. The length of the CDR3 is 17 residues. The germline V gene has CDR1 SGHRS and CDR2 YFSETQ. The ends lost 3 bases at V and 7 bases at J; junction bases unmatched: 14.

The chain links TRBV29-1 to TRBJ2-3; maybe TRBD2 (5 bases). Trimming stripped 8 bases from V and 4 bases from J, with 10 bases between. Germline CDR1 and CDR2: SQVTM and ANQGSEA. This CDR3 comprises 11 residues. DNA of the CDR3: TGCAGCCCGCGGACTTCAGATACGCAGTATTTT. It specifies CSPRTSDTQYF.

As DNA, the CDR3 is TGTGCCAGCTCACCAGGTGAAGGGAACGTTCAGTACTTC. It specifies CASSPGEGNVQYF. The V and J genes are TRBV18 and TRBJ2-4; D not resolved. Looked up from germline, CDR1 is KGHSH and CDR2 is LQKENI. V was clipped by 2 bases and J by 11 bases, with 13 bases between them. The CDR3 is made up of 13 amino acids.

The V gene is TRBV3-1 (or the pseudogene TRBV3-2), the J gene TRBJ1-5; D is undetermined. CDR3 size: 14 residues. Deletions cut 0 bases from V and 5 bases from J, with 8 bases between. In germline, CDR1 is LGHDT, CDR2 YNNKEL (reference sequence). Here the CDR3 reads CASSQDMRDQPQHF. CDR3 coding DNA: TGTGCCAGCAGCCAAGATATGAGAGATCAGCCCCAGCATTTT.

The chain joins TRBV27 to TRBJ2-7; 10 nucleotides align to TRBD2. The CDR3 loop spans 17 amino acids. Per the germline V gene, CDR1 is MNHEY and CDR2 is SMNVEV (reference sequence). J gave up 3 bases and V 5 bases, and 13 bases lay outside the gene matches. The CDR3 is CASSPWTSGGADYEQYF. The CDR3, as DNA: TGTGCCAGCAGTCCATGGACTAGCGGTGGGGCCGACTACGAGCAGTACTTC.

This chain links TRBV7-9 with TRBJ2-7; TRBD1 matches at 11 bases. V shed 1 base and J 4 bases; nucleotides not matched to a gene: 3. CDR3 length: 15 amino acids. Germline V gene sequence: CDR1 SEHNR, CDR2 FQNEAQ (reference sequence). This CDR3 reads CASSLEDRGQYEQYF. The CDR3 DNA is TGTGCCAGCAGCTTAGAGGACAGGGGGCAATACGAGCAGTACTTC.

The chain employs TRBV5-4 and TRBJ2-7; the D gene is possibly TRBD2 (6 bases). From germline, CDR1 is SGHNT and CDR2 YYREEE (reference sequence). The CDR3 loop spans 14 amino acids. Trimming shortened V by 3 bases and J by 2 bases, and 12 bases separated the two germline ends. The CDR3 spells CASSWDLGPYEQYF. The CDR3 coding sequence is TGTGCCAGCAGCTGGGACTTAGGTCCCTACGAGCAGTACTTC.

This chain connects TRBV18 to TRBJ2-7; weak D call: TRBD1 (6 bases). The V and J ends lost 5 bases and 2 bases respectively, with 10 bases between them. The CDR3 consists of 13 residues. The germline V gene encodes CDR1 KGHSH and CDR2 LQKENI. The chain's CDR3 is CASSVDRTYEQYF. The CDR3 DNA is TGTGCCAGCTCAGTTGACAGGACCTACGAGCAGTACTTC.

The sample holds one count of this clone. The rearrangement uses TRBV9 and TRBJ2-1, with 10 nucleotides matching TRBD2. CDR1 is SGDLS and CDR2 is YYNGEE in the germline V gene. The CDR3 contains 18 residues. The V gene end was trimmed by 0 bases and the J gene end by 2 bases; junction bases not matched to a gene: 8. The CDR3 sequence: CASSVDHLAGDAYNEQFF. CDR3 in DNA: TGTGCCAGCAGCGTAGATCATCTAGCGGGAGATGCCTACAATGAGCAGTTCTTC.

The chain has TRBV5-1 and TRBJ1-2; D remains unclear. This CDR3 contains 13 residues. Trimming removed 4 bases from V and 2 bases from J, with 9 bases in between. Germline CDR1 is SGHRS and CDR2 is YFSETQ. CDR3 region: CASSPATNYGYTF. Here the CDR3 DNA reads TGCGCCAGCAGCCCCGCAACAAACTATGGCTACACCTTC.

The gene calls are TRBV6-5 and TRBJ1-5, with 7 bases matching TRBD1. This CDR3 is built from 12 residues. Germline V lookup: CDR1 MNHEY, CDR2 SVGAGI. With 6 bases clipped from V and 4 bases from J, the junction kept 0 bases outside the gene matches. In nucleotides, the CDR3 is TGTGCCAGCAGGGGACAGAATCAGCCCCAGCATTTT. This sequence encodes CASRGQNQPQHF.

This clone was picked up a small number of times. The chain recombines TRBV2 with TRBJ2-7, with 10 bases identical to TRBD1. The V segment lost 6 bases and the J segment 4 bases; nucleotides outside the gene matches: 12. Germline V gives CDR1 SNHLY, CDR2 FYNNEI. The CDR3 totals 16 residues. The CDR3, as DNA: TGTGCCAGCAGGGCCGGGACAGGGGTATCCCTGTACGAGCAGTACTTC. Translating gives CASRAGTGVSLYEQYF.

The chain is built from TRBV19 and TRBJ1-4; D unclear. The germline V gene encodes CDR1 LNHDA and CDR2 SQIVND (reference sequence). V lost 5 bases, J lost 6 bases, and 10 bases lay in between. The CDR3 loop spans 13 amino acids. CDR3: CASSSRAYEKLFF. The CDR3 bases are TGTGCCAGTAGTTCCCGGGCCTATGAAAAACTGTTTTTT.

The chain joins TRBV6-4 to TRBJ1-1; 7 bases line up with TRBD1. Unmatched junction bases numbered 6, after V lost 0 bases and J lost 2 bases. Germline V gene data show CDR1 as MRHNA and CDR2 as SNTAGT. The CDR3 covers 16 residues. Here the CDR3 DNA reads TGTGCCAGCAGTGACTCGATAGGGGACAGTAACACTGAAGCTTTCTTT. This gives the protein CASSDSIGDSNTEAFF.